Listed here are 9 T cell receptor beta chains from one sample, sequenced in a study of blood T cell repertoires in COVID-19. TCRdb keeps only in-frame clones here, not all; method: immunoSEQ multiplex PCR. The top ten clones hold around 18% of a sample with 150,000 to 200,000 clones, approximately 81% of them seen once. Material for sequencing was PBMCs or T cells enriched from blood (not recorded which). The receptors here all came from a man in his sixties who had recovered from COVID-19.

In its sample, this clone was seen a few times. The CDR3: CASSFGQGAGTDTQYF. CDR3 bases: TGCGCCAGCAGCTTCGGACAGGGGGCCGGCACAGATACGCAGTATTTT. V is TRBV5-1 and J is TRBJ2-3; 11 nucleotides match TRBD1. Germline CDR1 and CDR2: SGHRS and YFSETQ. V lost 2 bases, J lost 1 base, and 3 bases stayed unmatched. The CDR3 is made up of 16 amino acids.

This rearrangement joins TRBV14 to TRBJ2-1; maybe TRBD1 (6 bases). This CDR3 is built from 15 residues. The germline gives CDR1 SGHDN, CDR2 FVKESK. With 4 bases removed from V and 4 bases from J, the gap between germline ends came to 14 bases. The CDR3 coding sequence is TGTGCCAGCAGCCTCGGACAGAACTCTTACAATGAGCAGTTCTTC. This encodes CASSLGQNSYNEQFF. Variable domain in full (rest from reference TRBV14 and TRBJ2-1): EAGVTQFPSHSVIEKGQTVTLRCDPISGHDNLYWYRRVMGKEIKFLLHFVKESKQDESGMPNNRFLAERTGGTYSTLKVQPAELEDSGVYFCASSLGQNSYNEQFFGPGTRLTVL.

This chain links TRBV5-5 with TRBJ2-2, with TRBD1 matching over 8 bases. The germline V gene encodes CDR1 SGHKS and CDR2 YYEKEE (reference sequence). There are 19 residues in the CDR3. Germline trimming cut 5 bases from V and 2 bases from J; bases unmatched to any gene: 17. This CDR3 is CASRPSPAPGQGNTGELFF. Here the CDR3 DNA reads TGTGCCAGCAGGCCTTCCCCAGCTCCCGGACAGGGCAACACCGGGGAGCTGTTTTTT. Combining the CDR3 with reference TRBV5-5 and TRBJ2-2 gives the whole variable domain DAGVTQSPTHLIKTRGQQVTLRCSPISGHKSVSWYQQVLGQGPQFIFQYYEKEERGRGNFPDRFSARQFPNYSSELNVNALLLGDSALYLCASRPSPAPGQGNTGELFFGEGSRLTVL.

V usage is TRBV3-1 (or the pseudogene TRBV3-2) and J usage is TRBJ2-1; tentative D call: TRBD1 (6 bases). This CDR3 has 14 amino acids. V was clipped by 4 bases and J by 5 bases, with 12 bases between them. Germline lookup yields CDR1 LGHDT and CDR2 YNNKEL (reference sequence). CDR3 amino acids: CASSPRQENNEQFF. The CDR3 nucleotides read TGTGCCAGCAGCCCTCGACAGGAAAACAATGAGCAGTTCTTC.

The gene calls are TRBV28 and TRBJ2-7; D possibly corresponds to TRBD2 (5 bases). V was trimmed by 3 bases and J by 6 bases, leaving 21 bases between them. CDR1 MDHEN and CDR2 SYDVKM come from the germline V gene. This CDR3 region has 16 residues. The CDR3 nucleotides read TGTGCCAGCAGTTTTGTCAATTCACGGACTCTCCCCGAGCAGTACTTC. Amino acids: CASSFVNSRTLPEQYF.

The CDR3 loop is CASSTRGESTDTQYF. In DNA form, the CDR3 reads TGTGCCAGCAGCACCCGGGGGGAGAGCACAGATACGCAGTATTTT. The chain has TRBV7-3 and TRBJ2-3; 7 nucleotides match TRBD2. The V and J ends lost 5 bases and 0 bases, in that order; junction bases with no gene match: 5. Germline V lookup: CDR1 SGHTA, CDR2 FQGTGA. This CDR3 contains 15 residues.

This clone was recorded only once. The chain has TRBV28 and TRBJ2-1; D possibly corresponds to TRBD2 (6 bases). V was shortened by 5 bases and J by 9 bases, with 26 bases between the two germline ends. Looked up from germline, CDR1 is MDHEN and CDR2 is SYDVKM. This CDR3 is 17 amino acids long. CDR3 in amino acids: CASSPPFGGPAVGEQFF. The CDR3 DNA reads TGTGCCAGCAGTCCCCCCTTCGGGGGTCCCGCGGTTGGTGAGCAGTTCTTC. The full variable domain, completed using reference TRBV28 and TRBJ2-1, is DVKVTQSSRYLVKRTGEKVFLECVQDMDHENMFWYRQDPGLGLRLIYFSYDVKMKEKGDIPEGYSVSREKKERFSLILESASTNQTSMYLCASSPPFGGPAVGEQFFGPGTRLTVL.

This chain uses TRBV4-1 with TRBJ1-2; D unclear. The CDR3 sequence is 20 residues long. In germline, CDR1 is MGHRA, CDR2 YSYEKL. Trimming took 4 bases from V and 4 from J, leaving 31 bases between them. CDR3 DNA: TGCGCCAGCAGCCCACTATATCAACTGGACGCCAAACGCCGGGGCTATGGCTACACCTTC. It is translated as CASSPLYQLDAKRRGYGYTF.

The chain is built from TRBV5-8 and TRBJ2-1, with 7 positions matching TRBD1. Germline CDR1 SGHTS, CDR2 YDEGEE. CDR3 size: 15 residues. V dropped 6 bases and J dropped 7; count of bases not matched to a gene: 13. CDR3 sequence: CASNPTGTVSNEQFF. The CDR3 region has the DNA TGTGCCAGCAACCCCACCGGGACAGTGTCGAATGAGCAGTTCTTC.